These 20 T cell receptor beta chains originate from one sample sequenced in a study of spatial heterogeneity in lung cancer. One entry per CDR3 protein, called by TCRdb with MiXCR from the 5' RACE reads. There are roughly 49,000 distinct CDR3 sequences in the sample; less than 9% occur only once, and 2.9% lies in the top ten. Time point defined: sample taken at primary tumor resection. Unsorted whole RNA from tumor, nontumor lung or frozen PBMC underwent sequencing. Sample: PBMCs, taken at surgery. The origin of the receptors is a female donor with early-stage non-small cell lung cancer.

This clonotype was counted many times. Mismatch with germline at one junction end may stem from a read error. The gene calls are TRBV4-3 and TRBJ2-5, with D possibly matching TRBD2 (6 bases). The CDR3 sequence is 14 residues long. The germline CDR1 and CDR2 sequences are LGHNA and YSLEER. Written as DNA, the CDR3 is TGCGCCAGCAGTCAAGTTGGGGGAGGAGAGACCCAGTACTTC. Amino acid sequence: CASSQVGGGETQYF.

Many counts were recorded for this clonotype. This sequence joins TRBV5-1 and TRBJ2-3; TRBD1 is a possible D gene (6 bases). The CDR3 contains 15 residues. Trimming shortened V by 4 bases and J by 1 base, and 13 bases separated the two germline ends. Germline V CDR1 and CDR2: SGHRS, YFSETQ. The CDR3 nucleotides read TGCGCCAGCAGCCAAAAAACAGGGCGCACAGATACGCAGTATTTT. This gives the protein CASSQKTGRTDTQYF. Filled out from reference TRBV5-1 and TRBJ2-3, the complete variable domain reads KAGVTQTPRYLIKTRGQQVTLSCSPISGHRSVSWYQQTPGQGLQFLFEYFSETQRNKGNFPGRFSGRQFSNSRSEMNVSTLELGDSALYLCASSQKTGRTDTQYFGPGTRLTVL.

There are many counts of this clonotype. The chain employs TRBV20-1 and TRBJ2-5; 11 bases are a match to TRBD2. The CDR3 is 14 residues long. The germline CDR1 and CDR2 sequences are DFQATT and SNEGSKA (reference sequence). Trimming at V came to 5 bases and at J to 5 bases, leaving 7 bases not matched to a gene. In DNA form, the CDR3 reads TGCAGTGCTGGGAAACTAGCGGGGGCTGAGACCCAGTACTTC. Translation: CSAGKLAGAETQYF.

This clonotype showed up many times. This rearrangement joins TRBV19 to TRBJ2-2; D gene uncertain. This CDR3 is 16 amino acids long. Trimming removed 5 bases from V and 1 base from J, with 14 bases in between. The V gene's germline CDR1 is LNHDA and CDR2 SQIVND (reference sequence). Here the CDR3 reads CASSGEALLNTGELFF. The CDR3, as DNA: TGTGCCAGTAGTGGAGAGGCGCTACTGAACACCGGGGAGCTGTTTTTT.

Ten or more counts support this clonotype. The chain couples TRBV2 to TRBJ1-1; the D is unclear. The germline gives CDR1 SNHLY, CDR2 FYNNEI. V was trimmed by 5 bases and J by 1 base, leaving 11 bases between them. The CDR3 consists of 14 residues. The CDR3 sequence: CASSQLRQNTEAFF. As DNA, the CDR3 is TGTGCCAGCAGTCAATTGCGTCAGAACACTGAAGCTTTCTTT.

At least ten counts were recorded for this clonotype. This chain joins TRBV4-1 and TRBJ2-1; 7 nucleotides line up with TRBD2. V shed 6 bases, J shed 6 bases, and the junction held 11 bases outside the gene matches. This CDR3 contains 15 residues. Germline CDR1 reads MGHRA; CDR2 reads YSYEKL. The CDR3 region is CASSRDYPIVNEQFF. CDR3 sequence (DNA): TGCGCCAGCAGTCGGGACTACCCTATAGTCAATGAGCAGTTCTTC.

This clonotype was counted at least ten times. The CDR3: CASSPSWGSYNEQFF. The CDR3 DNA follows: TGTGCCAGCAGTCCGAGCTGGGGCTCCTACAATGAGCAGTTCTTC. The genes are TRBV6-1 and TRBJ2-1; D is undetermined. CDR3 length: 15 amino acids. Germline V gene data show CDR1 as MNHNS and CDR2 as SASEGT. Trimming left V 5 bases short and J 0 bases short, with 11 bases between.

In this sample, this clonotype turned up many times. This rearrangement joins TRBV28 to TRBJ2-3; 7 bases are a match to TRBD1. This CDR3 has 15 residues. CDR1 is MDHEN and CDR2 is SYDVKM in the germline V gene. J gave up 0 bases and V 4 bases, and 4 bases lay outside the gene matches. CDR3 nucleotide sequence: TGTGCCAGCAGTTCCCCAGGGGGTAGCACAGATACGCAGTATTTT. Its translation is CASSSPGGSTDTQYF.

This clonotype occurred many times. The chain couples TRBV29-1 to TRBJ2-6; possible D gene TRBD2, 5 bases. Deletions cut 6 bases from V and 2 bases from J, with 11 bases between. The CDR3 length is 14 residues. The germline gives CDR1 SQVTM, CDR2 ANQGSEA. The CDR3 loop reads CSVVEEAGANVLTF. The CDR3 nucleotides read TGCAGCGTGGTTGAGGAGGCTGGGGCCAACGTCCTGACTTTC.

The chain combines TRBV3-1 with TRBJ2-1; D gene uncertain. V was shortened by 6 bases and J by 9 bases, with 9 bases between the two germline ends. The CDR3 totals 11 residues. CDR1 is LGHDT, CDR2 YNNKEL, per germline (reference sequence). The CDR3: CASSLYTEQFF. CDR3 coding DNA: TGTGCCAGCAGTCTGTATACTGAGCAGTTCTTC.

This clonotype was observed at least ten times. This sequence joins TRBV20-1 and TRBJ2-4, with D possibly TRBD2 on 6 matching bases. CDR3 length: 14 amino acids. Trimming took 5 bases from V and 6 from J, leaving 17 bases between them. Germline CDR1 reads DFQATT; CDR2 reads SNEGSKA (reference sequence). CDR3: CSAGTPELPNIQYF. CDR3 sequence (DNA): TGCAGTGCTGGGACTCCTGAGCTACCAAACATTCAGTACTTC.

A few counts support this clonotype. This chain uses TRBV5-1 with TRBJ2-1; no clear D gene. CDR1 and CDR2 from the germline V gene are SGHRS and YFSETQ. V shed 6 bases and J shed 5 bases, with 6 bases lying between them. This CDR3 is built from 11 residues. The CDR3 coding sequence is TGCGCCAGCACCGGAAACAATGAGCAGTTCTTC. It translates to CASTGNNEQFF.

This clonotype was seen ten or more times. The rearrangement links TRBV29-1 to TRBJ2-7, with 7 bases fitting TRBD1. The CDR3 length is 13 residues. Germline-derived CDR1 and CDR2 are SQVTM and ANQGSEA. The junction had 8 bases not matched to a gene; V was cut back by 5 bases and J by 4 bases. The CDR3 here is CSVLPTGLYEQYF. The CDR3 DNA reads as TGCAGCGTTCTCCCGACAGGGTTGTACGAGCAGTACTTC.

V is TRBV30 and J is TRBJ2-2; 7 nucleotides align to TRBD1. CDR3 length equals 15 residues. The V and J ends lost 1 base and 4 bases, in that order; junction bases with no gene match: 6. From germline, CDR1 is GTSNPN and CDR2 SVGIG (reference sequence). This CDR3 reads CAWSGVQGPTGELFF. The CDR3 bases are TGTGCCTGGAGTGGGGTACAGGGGCCCACCGGGGAGCTGTTTTTT.

V gene TRBV19 combines with J gene TRBJ2-2; D is unclear. The CDR3 extends over 12 amino acids. CDR1 and CDR2 from the germline V gene are LNHDA and SQIVND (reference sequence). Trimming removed 4 bases from V and 4 bases from J, with 4 bases in between. CDR3 protein: CASSTRTGELFF. The CDR3 coding sequence is TGTGCCAGTAGTACCCGCACCGGGGAGCTGTTTTTT.

This clonotype was recorded many times. V gene TRBV7-2 combines with J gene TRBJ2-7; 12 nucleotides align to TRBD2. The J segment lost 3 bases and the V segment lost 5 bases, leaving 8 bases of the junction unmatched. Germline loops: CDR1 SGHTA, CDR2 FQGNSA. The CDR3 contains 16 residues. This CDR3 reads CASSPARTSGVYEQYF. Written as DNA, the CDR3 is TGTGCCAGCAGCCCCGCCCGGACTAGCGGGGTCTACGAGCAGTACTTC.

This clonotype has a count of ten or more. The chain recombines TRBV12-3 or TRBV12-4 with TRBJ2-7; TRBD1 is a possible D gene (6 bases). Trimming stripped 3 bases from V and 3 bases from J, with 12 bases between. The CDR3 spans 14 residues. CDR3 nucleotides: TGTGCCAGCAGTTTGACCGGGACAAGCTACGAGCAGTACTTC. This encodes CASSLTGTSYEQYF.

This clonotype was seen repeatedly, ten times or more. The V call is TRBV28, the J call TRBJ2-2; no firm D call. V gave up 3 bases and J gave up 7 bases, with 3 bases separating them. CDR3 length equals 11 residues. The germline V gene has CDR1 MDHEN and CDR2 SYDVKM. The CDR3 nucleotides read TGTGCCAGCAGTTTTGGCGGGGAGCTGTTTTTT. This sequence encodes CASSFGGELFF.

At least ten counts were recorded for this clonotype. This chain uses TRBV14 with TRBJ2-7; 8 bases are shared with TRBD1. The CDR3 runs 17 residues. The J segment lost 6 bases and the V segment lost 4 bases, leaving 17 bases of the junction unmatched. Germline V gene data show CDR1 as SGHDN and CDR2 as FVKESK. CDR3 nucleotides: TGTGCCAGCAGCCTCGCAAGGACCGGACAGGGTTTAGCCGAGCAGTACTTC. Translating it yields CASSLARTGQGLAEQYF.

This clonotype was seen more than once but under ten times. V gene TRBV7-9 combines with J gene TRBJ2-2; either TRBD1 or TRBD2 may supply D (5 bases each). The CDR3 covers 15 residues. Deletions cut 11 bases from V and 4 bases from J, with 20 bases between. CDR1 and CDR2 from the germline V gene are SEHNR and FQNEAQ (reference sequence). The CDR3 bases are TGTGCCGGGGAAGGGACCATTCGAGGCACCGGGGAGCTGTTTTTT. Translation: CAGEGTIRGTGELFF.